This T cell receptor beta chain is drawn from a study of a mutant IDH1 vaccine in newly diagnosed glioma. As to time point: baseline, week 1 (first vaccination visit). As for treatment: pre-vaccination baseline after standard-of-care therapy. Diagnosis in the donors showed new WHO grade 3 or 4 astrocytomas that were IDH1-mutant and ATRX-lost. V lost 2 bases to trimming and J lost 3 bases, with 4 bases between them. The CDR3 length is 12 residues. The germline CDR1 and CDR2 sequences are SGHRS and YFSETQ. Here immunoSEQ multiplex PCR was the method, and the copy in TCRdb shows in-frame clones only, minus some. The sample records roughly 84,000 clones, over 75% being singletons.

The TCR originated in a man aged 40-55 years with glioma. Some clones in this sample may be carry-over from other donors' samples. Here the sequenced sample was PBMCs, taken from a glioma patient treated with radiotherapy, temozolomide or both. The chain has TRBV5-1 and TRBJ2-3; D is undetermined. CDR3 protein: CASSFATDTQYF. The CDR3 region has the DNA TGCGCCAGCAGCTTCGCGACAGATACGCAGTATTTT.